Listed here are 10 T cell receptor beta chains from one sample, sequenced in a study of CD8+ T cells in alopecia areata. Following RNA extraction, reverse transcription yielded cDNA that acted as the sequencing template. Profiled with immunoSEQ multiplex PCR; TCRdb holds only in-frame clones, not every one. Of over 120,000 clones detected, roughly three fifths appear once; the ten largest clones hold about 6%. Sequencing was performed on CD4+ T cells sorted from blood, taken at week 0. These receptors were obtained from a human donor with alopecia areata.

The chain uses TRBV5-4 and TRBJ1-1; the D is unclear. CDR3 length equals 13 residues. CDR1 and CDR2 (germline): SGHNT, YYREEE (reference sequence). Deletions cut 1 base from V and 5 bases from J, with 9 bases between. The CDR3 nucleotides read TGTGCCAGCAGCTTGCCCGGCCGGACTGAAGCTTTCTTT. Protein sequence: CASSLPGRTEAFF.

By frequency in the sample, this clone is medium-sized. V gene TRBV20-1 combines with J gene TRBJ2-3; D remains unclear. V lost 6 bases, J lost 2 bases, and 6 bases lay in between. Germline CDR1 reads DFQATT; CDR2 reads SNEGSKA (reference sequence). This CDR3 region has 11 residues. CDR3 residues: CSATTTDTQYF. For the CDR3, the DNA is TGCAGTGCAACCACCACAGATACGCAGTATTTT.

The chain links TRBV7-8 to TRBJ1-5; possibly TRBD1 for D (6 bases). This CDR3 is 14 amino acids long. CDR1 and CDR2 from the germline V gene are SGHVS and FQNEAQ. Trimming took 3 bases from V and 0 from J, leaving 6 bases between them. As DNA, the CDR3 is TGTGCCAGCAGCTTGACAGGTAGCAATCAGCCCCAGCATTTT. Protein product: CASSLTGSNQPQHF. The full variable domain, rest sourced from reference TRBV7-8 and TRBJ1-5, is GAGVSQSPRYKVAKRGQDVALRCDPISGHVSLFWYQQALGQGPEFLTYFQNEAQLDKSGLPSDRFFAERPEGSVSTLKIQRTQQEDSAVYLCASSLTGSNQPQHFGDGTRLSIL.

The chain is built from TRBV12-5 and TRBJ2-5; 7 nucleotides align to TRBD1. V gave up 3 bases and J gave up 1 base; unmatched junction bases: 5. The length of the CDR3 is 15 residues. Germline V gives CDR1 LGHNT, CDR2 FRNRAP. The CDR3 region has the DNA TGTGCTAGTGGTTTCGGACAGGCTGGCCAAGAGACCCAGTACTTC. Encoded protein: CASGFGQAGQETQYF.

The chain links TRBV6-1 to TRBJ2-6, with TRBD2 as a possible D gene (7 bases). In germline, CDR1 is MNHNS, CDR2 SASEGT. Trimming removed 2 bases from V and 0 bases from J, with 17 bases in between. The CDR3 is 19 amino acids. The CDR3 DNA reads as TGTGCCAGCAGTGAAAACAGAGGGGGGGCCTTCTCTGGGGCCAACGTCCTGACTTTC. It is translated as CASSENRGGAFSGANVLTF.

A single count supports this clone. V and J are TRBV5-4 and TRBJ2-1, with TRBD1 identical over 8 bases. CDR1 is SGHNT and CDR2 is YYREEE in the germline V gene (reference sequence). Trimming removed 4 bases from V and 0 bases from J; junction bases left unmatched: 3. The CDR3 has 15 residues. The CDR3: CASSLGQGSYNEQFF. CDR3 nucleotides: TGTGCCAGCAGCCTCGGACAGGGCTCCTACAATGAGCAGTTCTTC.

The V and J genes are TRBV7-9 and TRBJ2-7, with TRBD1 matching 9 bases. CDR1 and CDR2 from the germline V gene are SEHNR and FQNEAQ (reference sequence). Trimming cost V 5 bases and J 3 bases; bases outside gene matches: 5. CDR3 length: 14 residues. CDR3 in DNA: TGTGCCAGCAGCCGGACAGGGGCGGGCTACGAGCAGTACTTC. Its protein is CASSRTGAGYEQYF.

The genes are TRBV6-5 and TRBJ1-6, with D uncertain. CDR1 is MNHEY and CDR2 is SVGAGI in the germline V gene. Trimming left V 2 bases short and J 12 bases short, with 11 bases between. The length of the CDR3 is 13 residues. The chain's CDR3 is CASSYGPVQPLHF. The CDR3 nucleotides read TGTGCCAGCAGTTACGGTCCGGTTCAACCCCTCCACTTT.

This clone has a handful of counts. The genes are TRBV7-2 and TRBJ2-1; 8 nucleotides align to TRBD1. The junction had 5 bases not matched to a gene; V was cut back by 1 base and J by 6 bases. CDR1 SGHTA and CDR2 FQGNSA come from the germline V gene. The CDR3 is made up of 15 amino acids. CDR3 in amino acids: CASSLGQGSVNEQFF. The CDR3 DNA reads TGTGCCAGCAGCTTAGGACAGGGGTCGGTCAATGAGCAGTTCTTC.

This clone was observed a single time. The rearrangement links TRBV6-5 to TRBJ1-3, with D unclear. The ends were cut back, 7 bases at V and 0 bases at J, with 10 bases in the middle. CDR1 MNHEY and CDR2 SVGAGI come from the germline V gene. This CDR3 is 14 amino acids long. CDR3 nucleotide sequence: TGTGCCAGCAAGAGAACAGTCTCTGGAAACACCATATATTTT. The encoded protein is CASKRTVSGNTIYF.